These 20 T cell receptor beta chains share one sample of origin, sequenced in a study of beta chain features in type 1 diabetes. Of the isolated RNA, all was reverse transcribed, and so the sequenced material was expressed TCRB transcripts. Sequenced by immunoSEQ multiplex PCR; TCRdb stores in-frame clones only, minus some. Of approximately 140,000 clones in the sample, 40% to 55% were seen once. Sequencing was performed on Tregs from blood. The receptor source for this set is a man younger than 35 in good health.

V is TRBV7-9 and J is TRBJ2-5, with D perhaps TRBD1 (6 bases). Germline values: CDR1 SEHNR, CDR2 FQNEAQ (reference sequence). The CDR3 extends over 16 amino acids. Trimming pared 5 bases from V and 2 bases from J, leaving 18 bases between. CDR3 protein: CASSPRNRDLQETQYF. In DNA form, the CDR3 reads TGTGCCAGCAGCCCCCGGAACAGGGATTTACAAGAGACCCAGTACTTC.

The chain recombines TRBV4-1 with TRBJ2-3; TRBD2 matches 8 bases. Germline V lookup: CDR1 MGHRA, CDR2 YSYEKL. Unmatched junction bases numbered 8, after V lost 3 bases and J lost 3 bases. This CDR3 has 16 amino acids. In DNA form, the CDR3 reads TGCGCCAGCAGCCACCCTACCGGGACTAGAACAGATACGCAGTATTTT. It codes for CASSHPTGTRTDTQYF.

This clone occurred a few times. The chain employs TRBV11-2 and TRBJ2-1, with D possibly being TRBD2 (6 bases). The CDR3 has 14 residues. Germline V gives CDR1 SGHAT, CDR2 FQNNGV. V was clipped by 5 bases and J by 4 bases, with 12 bases between them. The CDR3 protein is CASSPGTPYNEQFF. CDR3 nucleotides: TGTGCCAGCAGCCCCGGGACTCCGTACAATGAGCAGTTCTTC.

J is TRBJ1-5 and V is TRBV19; D gene unclear. Germline V gene sequence: CDR1 LNHDA, CDR2 SQIVND (reference sequence). This CDR3 is 13 amino acids long. The germline V and J ends were trimmed by 6 bases and 5 bases, with 11 bases remaining between them. CDR3 nucleotides: TGTGCCAGTAGGAGGGCACCCGATCAGCCCCAGCATTTT. Its protein is CASRRAPDQPQHF.

The rearrangement links TRBV4-2 to TRBJ1-4; weak D call: TRBD1 (5 bases). V lost 3 bases to trimming and J lost 8 bases, with 22 bases between them. This CDR3 is 17 amino acids long. Germline loops: CDR1 LGHNA, CDR2 YNFKEQ. In DNA form, the CDR3 reads TGTGCCAGCAGCCAGGACCCAGCCAGGGTTTTCGGGGAAAAACTGTTTTTT. The encoded protein is CASSQDPARVFGEKLFF.

This clone was seen a few times. V is TRBV6-5 and J is TRBJ2-2, with D possibly being TRBD1 (5 bases). The CDR3 has 15 residues. Per germline, CDR1 MNHEY and CDR2 SVGAGI. Trimming took 6 bases from V and 6 from J, leaving 17 bases between them. The chain's CDR3 is CASSRGQREAGELFF. The CDR3 coding sequence is TGTGCCAGCAGCCGAGGACAAAGGGAAGCCGGGGAGCTGTTTTTT.

The chain carries TRBV7-2 and TRBJ1-2; unclear D gene. This CDR3 is built from 12 residues. V lost 1 base and J lost 8, with 8 bases in between. Germline CDR1 SGHTA, CDR2 FQGNSA. The CDR3: CASSLVHTGYTF. CDR3 bases: TGTGCCAGCAGCTTAGTACACACGGGCTACACCTTC. The variable domain in full, completed from reference TRBV7-2 and TRBJ1-2, reads GAGVSQSPSNKVTEKGKDVELRCDPISGHTALYWYRQSLGQGLEFLIYFQGNSAPDKSGLPSDRFSAERTGGSVSTLTIQRTQQEDSAVYLCASSLVHTGYTFGSGTRLTVV.

The chain is built from TRBV5-1 and TRBJ1-1, with D possibly being TRBD1 (5 bases). The V gene's germline CDR1 is SGHRS and CDR2 YFSETQ. The CDR3 totals 14 residues. Trimming removed 4 bases at V and 1 base at J, with 11 bases between. CDR3 amino acids: CASSVTAPNTEAFF. The CDR3 bases are TGCGCCAGCAGCGTGACAGCTCCGAACACTGAAGCTTTCTTT.

This sequence joins TRBV5-6 and TRBJ2-7, with unresolved D. The germline gives CDR1 SGHDT, CDR2 YYEEEE. The CDR3 runs 15 residues. V was cut by 2 bases and J by 3 bases, with 15 bases left in between. The CDR3 region is CASSFLSAIRYEQYF. The CDR3 bases are TGTGCCAGCAGCTTCTTATCAGCGATACGCTACGAGCAGTACTTC.

The table lists this clone with a few counts. V is TRBV2 and J is TRBJ2-7; D may be TRBD1 (6 bases). From germline, CDR1 is SNHLY and CDR2 FYNNEI. The CDR3 runs 15 residues. V lost 6 bases, J lost 0 bases, and 15 bases lay in between. In DNA form, the CDR3 reads TGTGCCAGCAGGTTTGGGACACTGAGCTCCTACGAGCAGTACTTC. It codes for CASRFGTLSSYEQYF.

The chain links TRBV7-2 to TRBJ2-5, with D hard to call. V lost 6 bases to trimming and J lost 5 bases, with 7 bases between them. The CDR3 sequence is 11 residues long. Germline CDR1 and CDR2: SGHTA and FQGNSA. The CDR3 bases are TGTGCCAGCAGATCCGGTGAGACCCAGTACTTC. As protein: CASRSGETQYF.

This clone occurred a few times. This chain links TRBV7-3 with TRBJ1-1; 7 positions match TRBD1. Germline CDR1 is SGHTA and CDR2 is FQGTGA. Losses at the gene ends were 6 bases for V and 5 bases for J; bases not matched to a gene: 6. There are 13 residues in the CDR3. The CDR3 DNA follows: TGTGCCAGCAGTAATCGACAGGGTACTGAAGCTTTCTTT. This gives the protein CASSNRQGTEAFF.

The V call is TRBV7-2, the J call TRBJ2-3, with a tentative D call TRBD1 (6 bases). The CDR3 covers 13 residues. The V end was cut by 7 bases, the J end by 14 bases, with 22 bases between. The germline gives CDR1 SGHTA, CDR2 FQGNSA. CDR3 nucleotides: TGTGCCAGCACATTAGGGAGACCCGGACAGCCGTATTTT. Translated, it gives CASTLGRPGQPYF.

The CDR3 is CASSLSGGGGKQYF. The CDR3 bases are TGTGCCAGCAGTTTATCAGGGGGCGGGGGTAAGCAGTACTTC. This rearrangement joins TRBV28 to TRBJ2-7; perhaps TRBD1 as D (8 bases). This CDR3 spans 14 amino acids. V was trimmed by 1 base and J by 8 bases, leaving 15 bases between them. Germline assignment: CDR1 MDHEN and CDR2 SYDVKM.

The chain combines TRBV5-1 with TRBJ2-7; 15 bases are shared with TRBD2. With V trimmed by 0 bases and J by 1 base, 8 bases remained unmatched. From germline, CDR1 is SGHRS and CDR2 YFSETQ. The CDR3 spans 19 residues. The CDR3 here is CASSLGSGLAGGRSYEQYF. In DNA, the CDR3 is TGCGCCAGCAGCTTGGGGTCTGGACTAGCGGGAGGGAGGTCCTACGAGCAGTACTTC.

The chain carries TRBV5-1 and TRBJ1-1; 7 bases agree with TRBD1. Per the germline V gene, CDR1 is SGHRS and CDR2 is YFSETQ. The CDR3 runs 18 residues. V lost 0 bases, J lost 4 bases, and 15 bases stayed unmatched. The CDR3 nucleotides read TGCGCCAGCAGCTTGGGTGTGACAGGGAGCTTCGGAAGCACTGAAGCTTTCTTT. It is translated as CASSLGVTGSFGSTEAFF.

The chain carries TRBV6-5 and TRBJ2-1; the D is unclear. The germline V gene has CDR1 MNHEY and CDR2 SVGAGI. The CDR3 extends over 15 amino acids. V shed 0 bases and J shed 3 bases, with 9 bases lying between them. The CDR3 reads CASSYSRPDYNEQFF. The CDR3 DNA sequence: TGTGCCAGCAGTTACTCGCGGCCAGACTACAATGAGCAGTTCTTC.

This chain connects TRBV4-2 to TRBJ1-2; the match to TRBD1 covers 9 bases. V shed 4 bases and J 4 bases; nucleotides not matched to a gene: 16. This CDR3 region has 18 residues. Germline V CDR1 and CDR2: LGHNA, YNFKEQ. The CDR3 region has the DNA TGTGCCAGCAGCCGGATCCGTAGCGGGACAGGGATAGCCTATGGCTACACCTTC. Translating it yields CASSRIRSGTGIAYGYTF.

J is TRBJ2-7 and V is TRBV25-1; 10 bases fit TRBD1. The CDR3 length is 13 residues. CDR1 is MGHDK and CDR2 is SYGVNS in the germline V gene. V trimming: 8 bases; J trimming: 4 bases; junction bases outside the gene matches: 5. The DNA of the CDR3 is TGTGCCAGCTCCCCGGGACAGGGGTACGAGCAGTACTTC. It yields the protein CASSPGQGYEQYF.

The gene calls are TRBV10-3 and TRBJ1-5; TRBD1 aligns across 8 bases. Trimming removed 10 bases from V and 5 bases from J; junction bases left unmatched: 7. Germline V gene data show CDR1 as ENHRY and CDR2 as SYGVKD. This CDR3 spans 13 amino acids. CDR3 loop: CATSGQGYQPQHF. CDR3 nucleotides: TGTGCCACCTCAGGACAGGGATATCAGCCCCAGCATTTT.